Here is one T cell receptor (beta chain) with its context. Its antigen is still unknown. The data derive from a study of cytomegalovirus exposure and HLA in healthy donors. Overall study: For the approximately 400 genotyped donors, approximately 83% fell within the Caucasian-associated ancestry cluster. General observations from the study: There were around 160 TCR beta chains listed as cytomegalovirus-associated. Trimming of TCR beta V- and J-genes showed a link, identified in a later analysis, to a missense DCLRE1C variant.

The germline CDR1 and CDR2 sequences are SGDLS and YYNGEE. The CDR3 extends over 14 amino acids. V lost 0 bases and J lost 3; bases outside the gene matches: 2. In the PCR, 60 Vbeta and 13 Jbeta primers were used. The method was immunoSEQ multiplex PCR; TCRdb's version includes in-frame clones alone and lacks a portion of them. This repertoire shows about 140,000 clones, around four fifths found once; its top ten account for roughly 1.2%. When sampled, the donors appeared nominally healthy, though they likely had unrecorded immune exposures. This clonotype was obtained from a male donor in good health and CMV-seropositive. This chain uses TRBV9 with TRBJ1-2; 7 nucleotides line up with TRBD1. The sequenced sample was PBMCs. Written as DNA, the CDR3 is TGTGCCAGCAGCGTAGGGGACAGTCACTATGGCTACACCTTC. This sequence encodes CASSVGDSHYGYTF.